These 24 T cell receptor beta chains share one sample of origin, sequenced in a study of T cell repertoires in cytomegalovirus infection (dated by TCRdb to between 2018 and 2021). Taken with the paper, the label for treatment or condition translates to: in vitro stimulation with specific CMV peptide epitopes to enrich CMV-specific T cells. Which antigens these TCRs recognize remains unknown. TCRdb names Illumina HiSeq 1500 as the instrument used. TCRdb reprocessing: public reads trimmed at Q25 with fastp, clones called with MiXCR, in-frame beta chains kept. Rows are unified per CDR3 protein, each entry keeping the most common DNA and genes. The sample has approximately 260,000 distinct CDR3 sequences on record, roughly a fifth of them singletons. Roughly a fifth of the sample lies in the top ten. Specimen: cultured PBMCs, collected from culture after CMV antigen stimulation. These receptors were taken from a human donor in good health (CMV status not recorded). Some clones in this sample may be carry-over from other donors' samples.

V is TRBV11-2 and J is TRBJ2-7; 7 bases fit TRBD2. With 5 bases clipped from V and 0 bases from J, the junction kept 13 bases outside the gene matches. CDR1 SGHAT and CDR2 FQNNGV come from the germline V gene. The CDR3 covers 17 residues. The CDR3 coding sequence is TGTGCCAGCAGCCTAAGGGTCAGCGGGACCCTCTCCTACGAGCAGTACGTC. Translating gives CASSLRVSGTLSYEQYV.

This clonotype was observed at least ten times. This chain links TRBV7-2 with TRBJ1-1; TRBD1 agrees at 9 bases. The CDR3 is 14 amino acids. V lost 3 bases and J lost 4; bases outside the gene matches: 3. Germline CDR1 reads SGHTA; CDR2 reads FQGNSA. The CDR3 DNA reads TGTGCCAGCAGCTTCGACAGGGGGAGCACTGAAGCTTTCTTT. It codes for CASSFDRGSTEAFF.

This clonotype has just a few counts. The rearrangement uses TRBV6-2 or TRBV6-3 and TRBJ2-7; 13 positions match TRBD2. After removal of 6 bases from V and 1 base from J, the junction contained 12 bases not matched to a gene. Germline CDR1 is MNHEY and CDR2 is SVGEGT. This CDR3 has 18 amino acids. The CDR3 region has the DNA TGTGCCAGCAGCCGTCCCGGACTAGCGGGAGTAGATTCCTACGAGCAGTACGTC. It translates to CASSRPGLAGVDSYEQYV.

A few counts support this clonotype. The chain is built from TRBV20-1 and TRBJ2-1, with a weak D call TRBD2 (6 bases). CDR3 size: 16 residues. Deletions cut 1 base from V and 4 bases from J, with 17 bases between. Germline V gene lookup returns CDR1 DFQATT and CDR2 SNEGSKA (reference sequence). The CDR3 loop reads CSARARRDSVYNEQFF. The CDR3 DNA reads TGCAGTGCTAGAGCTAGGCGGGATTCAGTGTACAATGAGCAGTTCTTC.

The chain carries TRBV2 and TRBJ1-1; D gene unclear. This CDR3 comprises 14 residues. The ends were cut back, 3 bases at V and 1 base at J, with 9 bases in the middle. CDR1 and CDR2 (germline): SNHLY, FYNNEI. The CDR3 DNA sequence: TGTGCCAGCAGTGATAATACCGGGAACACTGAAGCTTTCTTT. Translation gives CASSDNTGNTEAFF.

This clonotype was observed many times. The CDR3 here is CASSLTGGGTGELFF. The CDR3 DNA reads TGTGCCAGCAGCCTCACGGGCGGGGGCACCGGGGAGCTGTTTTTT. The V and J genes are TRBV7-8 and TRBJ2-2; TRBD2 matches 7 bases. V gave up 5 bases and J gave up 4 bases; unmatched junction bases: 7. Germline V gene lookup returns CDR1 SGHVS and CDR2 FQNEAQ. This CDR3 has 15 residues.

The chain has TRBV2 and TRBJ1-5; 8 bases map to TRBD1. The germline V gene encodes CDR1 SNHLY and CDR2 FYNNEI. V trimming: 4 bases; J trimming: 0 bases; junction bases outside the gene matches: 5. This CDR3 has 16 residues. The CDR3 DNA follows: TGTGCCAGCAGTGGCGACAGGGGAAATAGCAATCAGCCCCAGCATTTT. It translates to CASSGDRGNSNQPQHF.

This clonotype appeared many times. The J gene is TRBJ2-3, the V gene TRBV7-2; TRBD2 matches 7 bases. CDR3 length: 16 residues. Germline-derived CDR1 and CDR2 are SGHTA and FQGNSA. After removal of 1 base from V and 4 bases from J, the junction contained 8 bases not matched to a gene. CDR3: CASSLGAGVSPDTQYF. For the CDR3, the DNA is TGTGCCAGCAGCTTAGGGGCGGGAGTATCCCCAGATACGCAGTATTTT.

The rearrangement uses TRBV2 and TRBJ1-3; D is unclear. The CDR3 contains 15 residues. CDR1 and CDR2 (germline): SNHLY, FYNNEI. Trimming removed 7 bases from V and 0 bases from J, with 13 bases in between. CDR3 nucleotide sequence: TGTGCCAGCACCCTTGGACGGGCCTCTGGAAACACCATATATTTT. It specifies CASTLGRASGNTIYF.

The chain uses TRBV19 and TRBJ2-7; 7 nucleotides line up with TRBD2. CDR3 length: 15 amino acids. V trimming: 1 base; J trimming: 4 bases; junction bases outside the gene matches: 7. Germline CDR1 reads LNHDA; CDR2 reads SQIVND (reference sequence). The chain's CDR3 is CASSIAAGVGYEQYF. DNA for the CDR3: TGTGCCAGTAGTATAGCGGCGGGAGTAGGTTACGAGCAGTACTTC.

This clonotype was observed at least ten times. V and J are TRBV7-2 and TRBJ1-2; D gene ambiguous. This CDR3 is 14 amino acids long. Between the trimmed V and J ends, which lost 3 bases and 3 bases, there was a span of 11 bases. From germline, CDR1 is SGHTA and CDR2 FQGNSA. This CDR3 is CASSLVGQDYGYTF. CDR3 in DNA: TGTGCCAGCAGCTTGGTAGGGCAAGACTATGGCTACACCTTC.

This clonotype came up a few times. The V call is TRBV12-3 or TRBV12-4, the J call TRBJ2-1; tentatively, D is TRBD2 (5 bases). V gave up 2 bases and J gave up 7 bases, with 12 bases separating them. The length of the CDR3 is 14 residues. DNA of the CDR3: TGTGCCAGCAGTTTAAAGGGAGCTACAAATGAGCAGTTCTTC. Translation: CASSLKGATNEQFF.

Comments on this clonotype: A junction boundary mismatches the germline segment, possibly from a read error. V and J are TRBV7-2 and TRBJ1-5, with TRBD1 identical over 9 bases. In germline, CDR1 is SGHTA, CDR2 FQGNSA. The CDR3 runs 15 residues. CDR3 region: CANSPGTGNNQPQHF. The CDR3 DNA is TGTGCCAACAGCCCCGGGACAGGGAACAATCAGCCCCAGCATTTT.

This clonotype was counted a few times. The V gene is TRBV2, the J gene TRBJ2-2; weak D call: TRBD1 (5 bases). Germline CDR1 SNHLY, CDR2 FYNNEI. There are 15 residues in the CDR3. The V and J ends lost 10 bases and 0 bases respectively, with 15 bases between them. In DNA form, the CDR3 reads TGTGCCATCGTCACAGGCGCCGCGAACACCGGGGAGCTGTTTTTT. This encodes CAIVTGAANTGELFF.

This clonotype came up many times. Sequence at one end of the junction differs from germline and may be a read error. The rearrangement joins TRBV6-2 or TRBV6-3 to TRBJ1-2, with no clear D. Germline-derived CDR1 and CDR2 are MNHEY and SVGEGT. The CDR3 is 14 residues long. The CDR3 sequence is CASSPDLPNSEGVF. Written as DNA, the CDR3 is TGTGCCAGCAGTCCAGATCTCCCTAACTCCGAGGGTGTCTTC.

This clonotype came up many times. CDR3 residues: CASSLGGVGFAGELFF. As DNA, the CDR3 is TGTGCCAGCAGCTTAGGGGGTGTAGGCTTCGCCGGGGAGCTGTTTTTT. The V gene is TRBV7-2, the J gene TRBJ2-2; D unresolved. This CDR3 contains 16 residues. Trimming stripped 1 base from V and 6 bases from J, with 15 bases between. The germline V gene encodes CDR1 SGHTA and CDR2 FQGNSA.

This clonotype was seen a handful of times. Here the CDR3 DNA reads TGTGCCAGCAGCTTTACGGGACTAGCGGGAACCCTCGGCGATACGCAGTATTTT. Amino acids: CASSFTGLAGTLGDTQYF. The chain employs TRBV7-9 and TRBJ2-3; TRBD2 aligns across 13 bases. Trimming cost V 3 bases and J 6 bases; bases outside gene matches: 12. The CDR3 extends over 18 amino acids. Germline assignment: CDR1 SEHNR and CDR2 FQNEAQ (reference sequence).

This clonotype was found many times. The chain links TRBV20-1 to TRBJ2-2, with 7 bases fitting TRBD2. V shed 0 bases and J 2 bases; nucleotides not matched to a gene: 6. Germline V CDR1 and CDR2: DFQATT, SNEGSKA (reference sequence). The CDR3 runs 16 residues. CDR3: CSARDWTRANTGELFF. In DNA form, the CDR3 reads TGCAGTGCTAGAGATTGGACTAGGGCTAACACCGGGGAGCTGTTTTTT.

V usage is TRBV7-8 and J usage is TRBJ2-1, with a tentative D call TRBD1 (6 bases). Trimming cost V 3 bases and J 9 bases, with 24 bases left between them. In germline, CDR1 is SGHVS, CDR2 FQNEAQ. The CDR3 is made up of 17 amino acids. The CDR3 region is CASSFTVEWGRFGEQFF. The CDR3 nucleotides are TGTGCCAGCAGCTTCACCGTGGAATGGGGGCGCTTTGGTGAGCAGTTCTTC.

The chain carries TRBV7-2 and TRBJ1-2; no clear D. The CDR3 extends over 12 amino acids. In germline, CDR1 is SGHTA, CDR2 FQGNSA. V lost 2 bases and J lost 4, with 5 bases in between. The CDR3 loop is CASSLLVYGYTF. The CDR3 coding sequence is TGTGCCAGCAGCTTACTTGTCTATGGCTACACCTTC.

This clonotype was detected only a few times. V and J are TRBV7-9 and TRBJ2-3; D gene unclear. The CDR3 runs to 11 residues. CDR1 is SEHNR, CDR2 FQNEAQ, per germline (reference sequence). V was clipped by 9 bases and J by 6 bases, with 10 bases between them. CDR3 sequence: CAREERDTQYF. CDR3 bases: TGTGCCAGAGAAGAAAGGGATACGCAGTATTTT.

The table lists this clonotype with a few counts. The V gene is TRBV2, the J gene TRBJ2-1; TRBD1 might be the D (6 bases). Germline CDR1 reads SNHLY; CDR2 reads FYNNEI. Trimming took off 5 bases at V and 2 bases at J, with 7 bases between the two ends. The CDR3 sequence is 13 residues long. The DNA of the CDR3 is TGTGCCAGCAGTAGGACAGCCTACAATGAGCAGTTCTTC. It translates to CASSRTAYNEQFF.

This clonotype was detected only a few times. This chain connects TRBV27 to TRBJ2-7; perhaps TRBD1 as D (6 bases). This CDR3 is 13 amino acids long. Germline V CDR1 and CDR2: MNHEY, SMNVEV (reference sequence). Trimming took off 7 bases at V and 5 bases at J, with 15 bases between the two ends. The DNA of the CDR3 is TGTGCCAGCACCTTGACAGGAGGCCACGAGCAGTACGTC. Encoded protein: CASTLTGGHEQYV.

CDR3 loop: CASSRLAGYNEQFF. CDR3 sequence (DNA): TGTGCCAGCAGTCGGCTAGCGGGGTACAATGAGCAGTTCTTC. V and J are TRBV12-3 or TRBV12-4 and TRBJ2-1, with 9 nucleotides matching TRBD2. The J segment lost 4 bases and the V segment lost 5 bases, leaving 3 bases of the junction unmatched. The CDR3 covers 14 residues.